This TCR beta chain was retrieved from a study of T cells in Graves' hyperthyroidism and ophthalmopathy. The source material, RNA transcripts, was used to amplify TCR beta CDR3 regions. First-round RT-PCR with HTBI primers amplified the TCR CDR3 region. TCRdb re-called the multiplex PCR reads with MiXCR, one entry per CDR3 protein. The sample holds 220,000 or so distinct CDR3 sequences, about a sixth seen once. Unmatched junction bases numbered 8, after V lost 4 bases and J lost 7 bases. The CDR3 length is 14 residues. Germline V gene lookup returns CDR1 SGHRS and CDR2 YFSETQ. Study results and caveats: Most clonotypes expanded in the thyroid (above 0.001) were also present in blood.

Diagnostic decisions used clinical symptoms, serum thyroxine and TRAb, thyroid ultrasound and orbital computed tomography. This clonotype occurred a few times. Its antigen is as yet unknown. This chain links TRBV5-1 with TRBJ1-1; TRBD1 aligns across 9 bases. This receptor was obtained from a woman between 18 and 29 years old with Graves' ophthalmopathy. Sample: blood. This CDR3 reads CASSQQGALGEAFF. The CDR3 bases are TGCGCCAGCAGCCAACAGGGGGCGCTAGGTGAAGCTTTCTTT. The full variable domain, with the rest looked up from reference TRBV5-1 and TRBJ1-1, is KAGVTQTPRYLIKTRGQQVTLSCSPISGHRSVSWYQQTPGQGLQFLFEYFSETQRNKGNFPGRFSGRQFSNSRSEMNVSTLELGDSALYLCASSQQGALGEAFFGQGTRLTVV.